Following are 2 T cell receptor beta chains from one sample sequenced in a study of shared clonotypes between healthy human individuals. Method: immunoSEQ multiplex PCR; TCRdb's copy keeps in-frame clones and lacks some. Of roughly 2,000,000 clones listed, just over 90% are singletons. The naive CD8 subset, CD45RO-negative cells positively selected for CCR7, excluded terminally differentiated effector memory CD45RA+ cells. Sequencing input: naive CD8+ T cells from PBMCs. These receptors came from a man aged 18 to 35 in good health. Some clones in this sample may be carry-over from other donors' samples.

Regarding this clone: This specimen includes other DNA sequences encoding the same CDR3. The chain uses TRBV9 and TRBJ2-1, with D maybe TRBD2 (5 bases). Germline V gene data show CDR1 as SGDLS and CDR2 as YYNGEE. This CDR3 is built from 12 residues. Trimming pared 4 bases from V and 6 bases from J, leaving 8 bases between. The CDR3 region has the DNA TGTGCCAGCAGCCCGGGGAGCAATGAGCAGTTCTTC. Translating it yields CASSPGSNEQFF.

This sequence joins TRBV13 and TRBJ2-5; 8 positions match TRBD1. The end of the DNA fits TRBJ2-7 better, so the J call may be wrong. Germline CDR1 is PRHDT and CDR2 is FYEKMQ (reference sequence). CDR3 length: 15 amino acids. The CDR3 sequence: CASSLGDRGSYEQYF. As DNA, the CDR3 is TGTGCCAGCAGCTTGGGAGACAGGGGATCCTACGAGCAGTACTTC.